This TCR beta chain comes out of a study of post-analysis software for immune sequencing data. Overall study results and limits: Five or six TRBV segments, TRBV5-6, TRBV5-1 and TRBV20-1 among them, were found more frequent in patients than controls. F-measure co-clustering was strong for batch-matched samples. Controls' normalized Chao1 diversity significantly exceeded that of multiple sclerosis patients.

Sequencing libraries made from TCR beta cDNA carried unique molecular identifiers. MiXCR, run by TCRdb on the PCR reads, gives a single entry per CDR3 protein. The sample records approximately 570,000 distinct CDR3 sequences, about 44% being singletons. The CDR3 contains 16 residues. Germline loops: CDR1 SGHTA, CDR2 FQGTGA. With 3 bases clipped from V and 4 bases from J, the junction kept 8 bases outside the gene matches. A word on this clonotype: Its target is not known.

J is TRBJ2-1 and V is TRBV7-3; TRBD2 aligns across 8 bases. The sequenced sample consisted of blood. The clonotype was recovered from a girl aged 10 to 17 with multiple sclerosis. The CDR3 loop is CASSFSSGGRYNEQFF. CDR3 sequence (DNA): TGTGCCAGCAGCTTCAGCAGCGGGGGAAGATACAATGAGCAGTTCTTC.